Below are 25 T cell receptor beta chains sequenced from a single sample in a study of T cell changes during pregnancy in multiple sclerosis. The table came from immunoSEQ multiplex PCR; TCRdb's copy has only in-frame clones and leaves some out. The sample has 70,000 or so clones, roughly 91% seen once; the top ten hold about 0.75%. Specimen: peripheral blood, collected in the third trimester of pregnancy. Every receptor here comes from a female donor in good health, enrolled as a control in a pregnancy study.

This chain connects TRBV5-1 to TRBJ1-2, with 9 bases fitting TRBD1. The germline CDR1 and CDR2 sequences are SGHRS and YFSETQ. V lost 4 bases and J lost 6; bases outside the gene matches: 7. The CDR3 has 14 residues. The CDR3 spells CASSTDRGYDGYTF. In nucleotides, the CDR3 is TGCGCCAGCAGCACCGACAGGGGGTACGATGGCTACACCTTC. The full variable domain, completed using reference TRBV5-1 and TRBJ1-2, is KAGVTQTPRYLIKTRGQQVTLSCSPISGHRSVSWYQQTPGQGLQFLFEYFSETQRNKGNFPGRFSGRQFSNSRSEMNVSTLELGDSALYLCASSTDRGYDGYTFGSGTRLTVV.

Concerning this clone itself: The same CDR3 can be traced to other DNA sequences in this sample. CDR3 DNA sequence: TGTGCCAGCAGCTTAGGACAGAACTATGGCTACACCTTC. Translating it yields CASSLGQNYGYTF. V gene TRBV7-9 combines with J gene TRBJ1-2, with D possibly TRBD1 on 5 matching bases. V shed 1 base and J shed 2 bases, with 5 bases lying between them. Per the germline V gene, CDR1 is SEHNR and CDR2 is FQNEAQ (reference sequence). This CDR3 is 13 amino acids long. The full variable domain, its missing parts supplied by reference TRBV7-9 and TRBJ1-2, is DTGVSQNPRHKITKRGQNVTFRCDPISEHNRLYWYRQTLGQGPEFLTYFQNEAQLEKSRLLSDRFSAERPKGSFSTLEIQRTEQGDSAMYLCASSLGQNYGYTFGSGTRLTVV.

This chain links TRBV6-1 with TRBJ1-2; 9 bases map to TRBD1. Germline CDR1 and CDR2: MNHNS and SASEGT. The ends lost 6 bases at V and 2 bases at J; junction bases unmatched: 7. This CDR3 region has 15 residues. In nucleotides, the CDR3 is TGTGCCAGCAGCCTATCTACAGGGGGCAACTATGGCTACACCTTC. This encodes CASSLSTGGNYGYTF.

The chain recombines TRBV5-4 with TRBJ2-5; possible D gene TRBD2, 6 bases. Trimming pared 0 bases from V and 0 bases from J, leaving 9 bases between. The germline gives CDR1 SGHNT, CDR2 YYREEE (reference sequence). CDR3 size: 15 residues. The CDR3 region has the DNA TGTGCCAGCAGCTTGGGGGGCGGGGACCAAGAGACCCAGTACTTC. Translating it yields CASSLGGGDQETQYF.

The chain is built from TRBV7-9 and TRBJ1-4; no reliable D call. The CDR3 has 11 residues. V was cut by 7 bases and J by 7 bases, with 7 bases left in between. Germline CDR1 and CDR2: SEHNR and FQNEAQ (reference sequence). The CDR3 region has the DNA TGTGCCAGCACTCTAGGTGAAAAACTGTTTTTT. This codes for CASTLGEKLFF. Variable domain in full (rest from reference TRBV7-9 and TRBJ1-4): DTGVSQNPRHKITKRGQNVTFRCDPISEHNRLYWYRQTLGQGPEFLTYFQNEAQLEKSRLLSDRFSAERPKGSFSTLEIQRTEQGDSAMYLCASTLGEKLFFGSGTQLSVL.

This chain links TRBV7-9 with TRBJ2-3, with 7 bases fitting TRBD2. J lost 2 bases, V lost 3 bases, and 5 bases had no gene match. CDR3 length equals 15 residues. Germline V gives CDR1 SEHNR, CDR2 FQNEAQ (reference sequence). CDR3 residues: CASSFKTSDTDTQYF. CDR3 bases: TGTGCCAGCAGCTTTAAAACTAGCGACACAGATACGCAGTATTTT. Full variable domain (remainder filled in from reference TRBV7-9 and TRBJ2-3): DTGVSQNPRHKITKRGQNVTFRCDPISEHNRLYWYRQTLGQGPEFLTYFQNEAQLEKSRLLSDRFSAERPKGSFSTLEIQRTEQGDSAMYLCASSFKTSDTDTQYFGPGTRLTVL.

The chain has TRBV5-8 and TRBJ1-5, with a weak D call TRBD1 (5 bases). There are 15 residues in the CDR3. Trimming took off 4 bases at V and 4 bases at J, with 15 bases between the two ends. Germline lookup yields CDR1 SGHTS and CDR2 YDEGEE. The CDR3 DNA reads as TGTGCCAGCAGCCTCCTTAAGGGGAATAATCAGCCCCAGCATTTT. Its translation: CASSLLKGNNQPQHF.

The chain has TRBV2 and TRBJ1-1; a possible D gene is TRBD1 (5 bases). The CDR3 runs 13 residues. Per germline, CDR1 SNHLY and CDR2 FYNNEI. Trimming took off 4 bases at V and 3 bases at J, with 9 bases between the two ends. CDR3 bases: TGTGCCAGCAGTGCCTACAGGCACACTGAAGCTTTCTTT. Amino acids: CASSAYRHTEAFF.

The V gene is TRBV7-9, the J gene TRBJ1-2; 7 nucleotides match TRBD1. V lost 3 bases, J lost 0 bases, and 4 bases stayed unmatched. Germline V CDR1 and CDR2: SEHNR, FQNEAQ (reference sequence). The CDR3 is 15 residues long. DNA for the CDR3: TGTGCCAGCAGCTTGAGGGACAGCCCTAACTATGGCTACACCTTC. This encodes CASSLRDSPNYGYTF.

V is TRBV28 and J is TRBJ1-2, with D perhaps matching TRBD1 (6 bases). Between the trimmed V and J ends, which lost 6 bases and 5 bases, there was a span of 16 bases. CDR3 length equals 14 residues. Germline-derived CDR1 and CDR2 are MDHEN and SYDVKM. The chain's CDR3 is CASRPFNRAYGYTF. Written as DNA, the CDR3 is TGTGCCAGCAGACCCTTTAACAGGGCGTATGGCTACACCTTC.

In this sample, this clone turned up a few times. The rearrangement links TRBV7-9 to TRBJ1-5; 7 nucleotides match TRBD1. Trimming cost V 3 bases and J 7 bases; bases outside gene matches: 9. Germline assignment: CDR1 SEHNR and CDR2 FQNEAQ (reference sequence). The CDR3 runs 15 residues. The CDR3 nucleotides read TGTGCCAGCAGCTTTGGGGACAGTTTGAAGCAGCCCCAGCATTTT. It is translated as CASSFGDSLKQPQHF.

The chain is built from TRBV5-1 and TRBJ1-2; D might be TRBD1 (5 bases). With 4 bases removed from V and 4 bases from J, the gap between germline ends came to 11 bases. This CDR3 is 13 amino acids long. Germline V gives CDR1 SGHRS, CDR2 YFSETQ. The CDR3 here is CASSLGEGYGYTF. The CDR3 DNA reads TGCGCCAGCAGCCTAGGGGAGGGCTATGGCTACACCTTC.

The chain has TRBV27 and TRBJ1-3, with 9 bases matching TRBD1. The CDR3 has 21 amino acids. The trim removed 3 bases at V and 1 base at J, leaving 19 bases unmatched. Germline assignment: CDR1 MNHEY and CDR2 SMNVEV (reference sequence). CDR3 protein: CASSFEDRGKASIYSGNTIYF. The CDR3 coding sequence is TGTGCCAGCAGTTTCGAGGACAGGGGTAAAGCTTCGATCTATTCTGGAAACACCATATATTTT.

This sequence joins TRBV28 and TRBJ2-4; 7 bases map to TRBD2. J gave up 12 bases and V 7 bases, and 9 bases lay outside the gene matches. The germline V gene has CDR1 MDHEN and CDR2 SYDVKM. This CDR3 has 12 amino acids. The CDR3 protein is CASTLLGGDQYF. CDR3 sequence (DNA): TGTGCCAGCACCCTCCTTGGGGGGGATCAGTACTTC.

This chain connects TRBV5-1 to TRBJ2-1, with a weak D call TRBD1 (6 bases). The length of the CDR3 is 14 residues. Germline lookup yields CDR1 SGHRS and CDR2 YFSETQ. The V end was cut by 3 bases, the J end by 2 bases, with 9 bases between. CDR3 coding DNA: TGCGCCAGCAGCTCGGACAGCACCTACAATGAGCAGTTCTTC. It translates to CASSSDSTYNEQFF.

This chain uses TRBV2 with TRBJ1-5, with D possibly TRBD1 on 5 matching bases. Looked up from germline, CDR1 is SNHLY and CDR2 is FYNNEI. The CDR3 spans 15 residues. V shed 5 bases and J shed 1 base, with 12 bases lying between them. The CDR3 region is CASSQGRASNQPQHF. CDR3 coding DNA: TGTGCCAGCAGTCAGGGAAGGGCGAGCAATCAGCCCCAGCATTTT.

The chain uses TRBV6-6 and TRBJ1-2; the D is unclear. The ends were cut back, 1 base at V and 4 bases at J, with 10 bases in the middle. The CDR3 length is 14 residues. CDR1 and CDR2 from the germline V gene are MNHNY and SVGAGI (reference sequence). The CDR3, as DNA: TGTGCCAGCAGTTACTTAGCCGTCCCCTATGGCTACACCTTC. Translation: CASSYLAVPYGYTF.

The CDR3 DNA follows: TGTGCCAGCAGTACGGGAGTCGGCGAGCAGTACTTC. Translation: CASSTGVGEQYF. The chain is built from TRBV28 and TRBJ2-7, with D possibly being TRBD2 (6 bases). Per the germline V gene, CDR1 is MDHEN and CDR2 is SYDVKM. V dropped 5 bases and J dropped 6 bases, with 11 bases sitting between them. CDR3 length equals 12 residues.

The chain recombines TRBV4-3 with TRBJ1-4; a weak D match, TRBD1 (6 bases). CDR1 is LGHNA, CDR2 YSLEER, per germline. This CDR3 has 14 residues. Between the trimmed V and J ends, which lost 2 bases and 5 bases, there was a span of 9 bases. The CDR3 reads CASSQLRGNEKLFF. DNA of the CDR3: TGCGCCAGCAGCCAACTTAGGGGGAATGAAAAACTGTTTTTT.

The J gene is TRBJ2-7, the V gene TRBV28; 10 bases are shared with TRBD2. V shed 4 bases and J 2 bases; nucleotides not matched to a gene: 5. This CDR3 is built from 15 residues. CDR1 MDHEN and CDR2 SYDVKM come from the germline V gene. Written as DNA, the CDR3 is TGTGCCAGCAGTTCCTGGACTAGCGGTACCTACGAGCAGTACTTC. This sequence encodes CASSSWTSGTYEQYF.

As DNA, the CDR3 is TGTGCCAGCAGCTTGGCGGGACTAGGCGGCTCCTACAATGAGCAGTTCTTC. This encodes CASSLAGLGGSYNEQFF. V is TRBV7-2 and J is TRBJ2-1; 8 bases align to TRBD2. Germline CDR1 reads SGHTA; CDR2 reads FQGNSA. V was clipped by 3 bases and J by 0 bases; unmatched bases: 7. This CDR3 contains 17 residues.

The chain uses TRBV19 and TRBJ2-3, with 8 bases lining up with TRBD2. With 3 bases clipped from V and 5 bases from J, the junction kept 4 bases outside the gene matches. The CDR3 totals 14 residues. The germline gives CDR1 LNHDA, CDR2 SQIVND (reference sequence). The chain's CDR3 is CASSIRLALDTQYF. In DNA form, the CDR3 reads TGTGCCAGTAGTATCAGACTAGCGTTAGATACGCAGTATTTT.

V is TRBV5-1 and J is TRBJ1-1; no reliable D call. Germline V gives CDR1 SGHRS, CDR2 YFSETQ. This CDR3 comprises 14 residues. V shed 1 base and J shed 3 bases, with 10 bases lying between them. The CDR3 loop is CASSLYRVDTEAFF. The CDR3 DNA reads TGCGCCAGCAGCTTGTACCGGGTTGACACTGAAGCTTTCTTT.

This clone was recorded once. The chain combines TRBV28 with TRBJ1-2; 7 positions match TRBD1. The CDR3 loop spans 14 amino acids. V lost 5 bases to trimming and J lost 2 bases; unmatched junction nucleotides: 5. The germline V gene encodes CDR1 MDHEN and CDR2 SYDVKM. CDR3 protein: CASSDTGANYGYTF. DNA for the CDR3: TGTGCCAGCAGTGACACAGGGGCAAACTATGGCTACACCTTC.

The genes are TRBV2 and TRBJ2-7, with a possible D match to TRBD2 (5 bases). V was cut by 3 bases and J by 1 base, with 10 bases left in between. The CDR3 has 14 amino acids. Germline assignment: CDR1 SNHLY and CDR2 FYNNEI. The CDR3 protein is CASSEGSWSYEQYF. The DNA for the CDR3 is TGTGCCAGCAGTGAGGGGAGTTGGTCCTACGAGCAGTACTTC.